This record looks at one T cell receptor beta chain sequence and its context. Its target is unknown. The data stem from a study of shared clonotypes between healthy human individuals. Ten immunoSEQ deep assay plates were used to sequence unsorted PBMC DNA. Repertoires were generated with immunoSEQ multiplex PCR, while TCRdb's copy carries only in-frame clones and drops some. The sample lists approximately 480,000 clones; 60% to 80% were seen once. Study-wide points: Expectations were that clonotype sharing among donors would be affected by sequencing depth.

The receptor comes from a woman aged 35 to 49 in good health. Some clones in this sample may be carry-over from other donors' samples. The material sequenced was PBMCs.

The CDR3 is CASSPRDHPRGYGYTF. CDR3 coding DNA: TGTGCCAGCAGCCCGCGGGACCATCCCAGAGGCTATGGCTACACCTTC. V is TRBV9 and J is TRBJ1-2; D is possibly TRBD1 (5 bases). Germline V gives CDR1 SGDLS, CDR2 YYNGEE. V shed 4 bases and J shed 4 bases, with 20 bases lying between them. The CDR3 contains 16 residues. The full variable domain, its missing parts supplied by reference TRBV9 and TRBJ1-2, is DSGVTQTPKHLITATGQRVTLRCSPRSGDLSVYWYQQSLDQGLQFLIQYYNGEERAKGNILERFSAQQFPDLHSELNLSSLELGDSALYFCASSPRDHPRGYGYTFGSGTRLTVV.